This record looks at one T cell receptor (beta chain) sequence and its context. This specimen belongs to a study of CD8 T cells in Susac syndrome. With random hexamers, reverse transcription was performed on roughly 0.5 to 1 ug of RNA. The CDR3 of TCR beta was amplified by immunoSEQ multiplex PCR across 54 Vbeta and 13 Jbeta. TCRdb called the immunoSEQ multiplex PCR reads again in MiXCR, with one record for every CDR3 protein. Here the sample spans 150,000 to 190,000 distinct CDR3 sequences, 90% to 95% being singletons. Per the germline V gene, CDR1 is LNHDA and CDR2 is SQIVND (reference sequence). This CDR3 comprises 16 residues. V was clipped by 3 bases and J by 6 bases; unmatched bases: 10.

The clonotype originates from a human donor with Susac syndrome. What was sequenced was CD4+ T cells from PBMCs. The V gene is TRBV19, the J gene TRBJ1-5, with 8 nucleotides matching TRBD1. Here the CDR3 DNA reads TGTGCCAGTAGTATCGGATCAGGGGGCGGGGGTCAGCCCCAGCATTTT. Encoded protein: CASSIGSGGGGQPQHF. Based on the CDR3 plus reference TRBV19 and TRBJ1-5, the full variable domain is DGGITQSPKYLFRKEGQNVTLSCEQNLNHDAMYWYRQDPGQGLRLIYYSQIVNDFQKGDIAEGYSVSREKKESFPLTVTSAQKNPTAFYLCASSIGSGGGGQPQHFGDGTRLSIL.